These 2 T cell receptor beta chains originate from one sample sequenced in a study of human thymus T cells. It was from resections taken during corrective heart surgery that the thymus tissue came. The table came from immunoSEQ multiplex PCR; TCRdb's copy has only in-frame clones and leaves some out. The profile covers tens of thousands of clones, with over 85% appearing a single time and around 0.034% taken by the ten largest. Sequenced input: thymus tissue. The receptors derive from a girl under two years old with a congenital heart defect but otherwise immunologically healthy.

V and J are TRBV29-1 and TRBJ1-1, with D possibly being TRBD1 (5 bases). The CDR3 extends over 12 amino acids. The germline V gene has CDR1 SQVTM and CDR2 ANQGSEA. V shed 7 bases and J shed 1 base, with 10 bases lying between them. In DNA form, the CDR3 reads TGCAGCGGGGGACGTAGGAACACTGAAGCTTTCTTT. It specifies CSGGRRNTEAFF.

The chain uses TRBV4-1 and TRBJ2-1, with D hard to call. Between the trimmed V and J ends, which lost 3 bases and 4 bases, there was a span of 13 bases. Germline V gives CDR1 MGHRA, CDR2 YSYEKL. The CDR3 spans 15 residues. The CDR3 region is CASSQGSSCYNEQFF. DNA of the CDR3: TGCGCCAGCAGCCAGGGTAGCAGTTGTTACAATGAGCAGTTCTTC.